This TCR beta chain was sequenced in a study of T-cell reconstitution after alpha-beta-depleted transplantation in children. This sample's TCRbeta library carried unique molecular identifier barcodes. TCRdb fed the PCR reads into MiXCR, producing one record per CDR3 protein. The top ten clones hold under 30% of a sample with some 440,000 distinct CDR3 sequences, around 15% of them seen once. Germline CDR1 and CDR2: ENHRY and SYGVKD. This CDR3 is 15 amino acids long. V gave up 8 bases and J gave up 0 bases; unmatched junction bases: 8. This chain uses TRBV10-3 with TRBJ2-3; 7 bases are a match to TRBD2. The sample was PBMCs, mostly from graft donor cells, taken 360 days after TCRalphabeta/CD19-depleted stem cell transplant. The TCR originated in a boy younger than two who had a stem cell transplant for Wiskott-Aldrich syndrome, so the T cells may come from the graft donor. CDR3 loop: CAIRSGPPSTDTQYF. The CDR3 DNA follows: TGTGCCATCCGTAGCGGGCCCCCAAGCACAGATACGCAGTATTTT.